This is a list of T cell receptor beta chains from one sample in a study of regulatory T cells in long-lasting Graves disease. TCRdb fed the multiplex PCR reads into MiXCR, producing one record per CDR3 protein. Among hundreds of thousands of distinct CDR3 sequences, roughly 15% were seen once, and the ten largest hold just under 25%. These data were likewise used in another study, on T cells in Graves' hyperthyroidism and ophthalmopathy.

The sample was peripheral blood mononuclear cells (PBMCs), taken at new diagnosis, from a patient treated with antithyroid drugs. The receptor set was obtained from a woman aged 35-65 years with Graves disease. CDR3s include the opening cysteine and the closing phenylalanine or tryptophan.

v_call cdr3_aa
TRBV28 CASSFSPSYNEQFF
TRBV2 CASTSLGGRGSIALSTF
TRBV30 CAWSGGGVSNQPQHF
TRBV6-1 CASIPPRGGFLDTEAFF
TRBV18 CASSPGGWNTEAFF
TRBV5-1 CASSKVGIDTQYF
TRBV2 CASMIQGSGNTIYF
TRBV20-1 CSADRRDRGLYNEQFF
TRBV6-2/TRBV6-3 CASSYSYRGTSTDTQYF
TRBV2 CASSRQARNTEAFF
TRBV14 CASSRGPDSPLHF
TRBV3-1 CASSQERGRYEQYF
TRBV19 CASSISGTEGNEQFF
TRBV18 CASSPTVPTMKLFF
TRBV4-2 CASSQERHNEQFF
TRBV9 CASGVRDRQETQYF
TRBV6-9 CASSYTGSLTDTQYF
TRBV3-1 CASSLVGGTNTEAFF
TRBV25-1 CANKAGQGAFVAQYF
TRBV5-1 CASSPGTRGDEKLFF
TRBV4-1 CASSQVPGKSYEQYF
TRBV19 CASKYRQGLNEKLFF
TRBV7-9 CASSSVGAHRHEQFF
TRBV19 CASSPDRGMDIYEQYF
TRBV10-3 CAIRDAQGFNQPQHF
TRBV6-1 CASSGVFGYTF
TRBV11-2 CASSGIRGRRWTQYF
TRBV5-1 CASSFGGFYNEQFF